The rows below give T cell receptor beta chains drawn from one sample of a study of neurological immune-mediated disorders. TCRdb redid the calling of the 5' RACE reads with MiXCR, one entry per CDR3 protein. The table has around 13,000 distinct CDR3 sequences, 5.5% to 7% seen once. Sequenced material: CD8+ T cells from blood. The receptor source for this set is a middle-aged woman in good health. Both conserved end residues are part of each CDR3. A D gene is named only where the DNA matches it firmly. Not all rows give a size; the values are once, few, many and, for expanded clones, a class.

clone size: many
V gene: TRBV5-1
J gene: TRBJ2-7
D gene: -
CDR3 DNA: TGCGCCAGCAGCTTGGTCGGACAGAACTCCTACGAGCAGTACTTC
CDR3 protein: CASSLVGQNSYEQYF

clone size: many
V gene: TRBV5-6
J gene: TRBJ2-5
D gene: TRBD2
CDR3 DNA: TGTGCCAGCAGCCCACGGGGGCGGGAGGCTCGGGAGACCCAGTACTTC
CDR3 protein: CASSPRGREARETQYF

clone size: many
V gene: TRBV5-6
J gene: TRBJ1-2
D gene: -
CDR3 DNA: TGTGCCAGCAGCTTGGAGGGGGTTCGCCGTGGCTACACCTTC
CDR3 protein: CASSLEGVRRGYTF

clone size: many
V gene: TRBV4-1
J gene: TRBJ2-5
D gene: -
CDR3 DNA: TGCGCCAGCAGCCAAGAAGACGGACCGCTGAGGGAGACCCAGTACTTC
CDR3 protein: CASSQEDGPLRETQYF

clone size: many
V gene: TRBV23-1
J gene: TRBJ2-3
D gene: -
CDR3 DNA: TGCGCCAGCAGTGCCTTCATGGGTCACACAGATACGCAGTATTTT
CDR3 protein: CASSAFMGHTDTQYF

clone size: many
V gene: TRBV20-1
J gene: TRBJ2-1
D gene: TRBD2
CDR3 DNA: TGCAGTGCTAGTTCCCGAACTAGCGGACTAAGCTCCTACAATGAGCAGTTCTTC
CDR3 protein: CSASSRTSGLSSYNEQFF

clone size: many
V gene: TRBV5-1
J gene: TRBJ2-2
D gene: TRBD2
CDR3 DNA: TGCGCCAGCAGCCCGGGGACTAGGATCACCGGGGAGCTGTTTTTT
CDR3 protein: CASSPGTRITGELFF

clone size: -
V gene: TRBV12-3/TRBV12-4
J gene: TRBJ2-7
D gene: TRBD1
CDR3 DNA: TGTGCCAGCACCCTCTCCGGGACAGGGGGCGAGCAGTACTTC
CDR3 protein: CASTLSGTGGEQYF

clone size: many
V gene: TRBV4-2
J gene: TRBJ2-1
D gene: -
CDR3 DNA: TGTGCCAGCACTCTGACCCTAGGGGGCAATGAGCAGTTCTTC
CDR3 protein: CASTLTLGGNEQFF

clone size: -
V gene: TRBV12-2
J gene: TRBJ2-7
D gene: -
CDR3 DNA: TGTGCAAGTCGCTTAGACGGTCCAGCTGTCTACGAGCAGTACTTC
CDR3 protein: CASRLDGPAVYEQYF

clone size: many
V gene: TRBV27
J gene: TRBJ1-3
D gene: -
CDR3 DNA: TGTGCCAGCAGTCCACTAGGGGGTTCCTCTGGAAACACCATATATTTT
CDR3 protein: CASSPLGGSSGNTIYF

clone size: -
V gene: TRBV4-1
J gene: TRBJ2-7
D gene: -
CDR3 DNA: TGCGCCAGCAGCCAAGATCCGCCATCCGGACTAAACTACGAGCAGTACTTC
CDR3 protein: CASSQDPPSGLNYEQYF

clone size: many
V gene: TRBV14
J gene: TRBJ1-1
D gene: -
CDR3 DNA: TGTGCCAGCAGCCGATTACTGAACACTGAAGCTTTCTTT
CDR3 protein: CASSRLLNTEAFF

clone size: many
V gene: TRBV12-3/TRBV12-4
J gene: TRBJ1-1
D gene: TRBD1
CDR3 DNA: TGTGCCAGCAGTACAGAGCCGGGACAGGGGGCTTCAGCTTTCTTT
CDR3 protein: CASSTEPGQGASAFF

clone size: many
V gene: TRBV4-1
J gene: TRBJ1-2
D gene: -
CDR3 DNA: TGCGCCAGCAGCCAACCCCTAGGGGGAGATGGCTACACCTTC
CDR3 protein: CASSQPLGGDGYTF

clone size: many
V gene: TRBV20-1
J gene: TRBJ2-1
D gene: TRBD2
CDR3 DNA: TGCAGTGCCGATTATAGCGGGAGGTACAATGAGCAGTTCTTC
CDR3 protein: CSADYSGRYNEQFF

clone size: many
V gene: TRBV4-2
J gene: TRBJ2-1
D gene: -
CDR3 DNA: TGTGCCAGCAGCCCCAACCCTGGCGGTGAGCAGTTCTTC
CDR3 protein: CASSPNPGGEQFF

clone size: many
V gene: TRBV2
J gene: TRBJ1-6
D gene: -
CDR3 DNA: TGTGCCAGCAGTGAAGCGTTGCACAGGGTAAATTCACCCCTCCACTTT
CDR3 protein: CASSEALHRVNSPLHF

clone size: many
V gene: TRBV9
J gene: TRBJ2-1
D gene: -
CDR3 DNA: TGTGCCAGCAGCGTACCCCCGAGCCATGAGCAGTTCTTC
CDR3 protein: CASSVPPSHEQFF

clone size: many
V gene: TRBV4-1
J gene: TRBJ1-5
D gene: -
CDR3 DNA: TGCGCCAGCAGCCAAGATATTTACGGGTCCAATCAGCCCCAGCATTTT
CDR3 protein: CASSQDIYGSNQPQHF

clone size: medium-sized
V gene: TRBV12-3/TRBV12-4
J gene: TRBJ2-7
D gene: -
CDR3 DNA: TGTGCCAGCACCTCGAGGAACGGCGCCTACGAGCAGTACTTC
CDR3 protein: CASTSRNGAYEQYF

clone size: -
V gene: TRBV5-1
J gene: TRBJ2-3
D gene: TRBD2
CDR3 DNA: TGCGCCAGCAGCCCAAGTTGGACTAGCGGAACAGATACGCAGTATTTT
CDR3 protein: CASSPSWTSGTDTQYF

clone size: many
V gene: TRBV2
J gene: TRBJ2-1
D gene: TRBD2
CDR3 DNA: TGTGCCAGCACCCAGTCCCGTACTAGCGGGAGTGTTGATGAGCAGTTCTTC
CDR3 protein: CASTQSRTSGSVDEQFF

clone size: many
V gene: TRBV6-5
J gene: TRBJ2-5
D gene: -
CDR3 DNA: TGTGCCAGCAGTTACTCGACGGGGGAGACCCAGTACTTC
CDR3 protein: CASSYSTGETQYF

clone size: many
V gene: TRBV5-5
J gene: TRBJ2-1
D gene: -
CDR3 DNA: TGTGCCAGCAGCTTGGGAGGGTCCAATGAGCAGTTCTTC
CDR3 protein: CASSLGGSNEQFF

clone size: many
V gene: TRBV6-5
J gene: TRBJ1-2
D gene: -
CDR3 DNA: TGTGCCAGCATAGATCTAAGGGACGGCTACACCTTC
CDR3 protein: CASIDLRDGYTF

clone size: medium-sized
V gene: TRBV3-1
J gene: TRBJ2-1
D gene: TRBD2
CDR3 DNA: TGTGCCAGCAGCCTTTACGCCACGGGAGGGCCCTACAATGAGCAGTTCTTC
CDR3 protein: CASSLYATGGPYNEQFF

clone size: medium-sized
V gene: TRBV5-5
J gene: TRBJ1-5
D gene: -
CDR3 DNA: TGTGCCAGCAGTCCCCAGGGTCAGCCCCAGCATTTT
CDR3 protein: CASSPQGQPQHF

clone size: many
V gene: TRBV13
J gene: TRBJ1-5
D gene: -
CDR3 DNA: TGTGCCAGCAGCTTGGGTAGGCCACGGGGAGGCAATCAGCCCCAGCATTTT
CDR3 protein: CASSLGRPRGGNQPQHF

clone size: many
V gene: TRBV7-9
J gene: TRBJ1-1
D gene: -
CDR3 DNA: TGTGCCAGCAGCTTAGCCGGGGGGTTGCAAGCTTTCTTT
CDR3 protein: CASSLAGGLQAFF

clone size: many
V gene: TRBV10-3
J gene: TRBJ2-7
D gene: TRBD1
CDR3 DNA: TGTGCCATCAGGCCGGCAAGGCAGGGGGTAAAGTACGAGCAGTACTTC
CDR3 protein: CAIRPARQGVKYEQYF

clone size: many
V gene: TRBV14
J gene: TRBJ1-2
D gene: -
CDR3 DNA: TGTGCCAGCAGCCAAGAGTTGGGCTCCAACTATGGCTACACCTTC
CDR3 protein: CASSQELGSNYGYTF

clone size: many
V gene: TRBV20-1
J gene: TRBJ2-6
D gene: -
CDR3 DNA: TGCAGTGCTAGCGCATACTCTGGGGCCAACGTCCTGACTTTC
CDR3 protein: CSASAYSGANVLTF

clone size: many
V gene: TRBV10-3
J gene: TRBJ2-4
D gene: -
CDR3 DNA: TGTGCCATCAGTGAGTTTGGGGGGCTAGCCAAAAACATTCAGTACTTC
CDR3 protein: CAISEFGGLAKNIQYF

clone size: many
V gene: TRBV29-1
J gene: TRBJ2-7
D gene: -
CDR3 DNA: TGCAGCGTTGGGAAAGGGGGAAGCTCCTACGAGCAGTACTTC
CDR3 protein: CSVGKGGSSYEQYF

clone size: many
V gene: TRBV20-1
J gene: TRBJ1-1
D gene: TRBD1
CDR3 DNA: TGCAGTGCTAGAGGAGGACAGGGGTGGTTCGGCACTGAAGCTTTCTTT
CDR3 protein: CSARGGQGWFGTEAFF

clone size: many
V gene: TRBV27
J gene: TRBJ1-6
D gene: TRBD1
CDR3 DNA: TGTGCCAGCAGTTTTTGGGGACAGGAGTCACCCCTCCACTTT
CDR3 protein: CASSFWGQESPLHF

clone size: few
V gene: TRBV9
J gene: TRBJ2-2
D gene: -
CDR3 DNA: TGTGCCAGCAGCGTAGAGGGGAACACCGGGGAGCTGTTTTTT
CDR3 protein: CASSVEGNTGELFF

clone size: many
V gene: TRBV28
J gene: TRBJ2-1
D gene: TRBD2
CDR3 DNA: TGTGCCAGCAGTGGCGGGAGCTCCTACAATGAGCAGTTCTTC
CDR3 protein: CASSGGSSYNEQFF

clone size: many
V gene: TRBV28
J gene: TRBJ2-7
D gene: TRBD2
CDR3 DNA: TGTGCCAGCAGTTTGACAAGGGAGGGAAGGGAGCAGTACTTC
CDR3 protein: CASSLTREGREQYF

clone size: many
V gene: TRBV4-1
J gene: TRBJ2-7
D gene: -
CDR3 DNA: TGCGCCAGCACCCCGACGGACTCCTACGAGCAGTACTTC
CDR3 protein: CASTPTDSYEQYF

clone size: many
V gene: TRBV7-9
J gene: TRBJ1-1
D gene: -
CDR3 DNA: TGTGCCAGCAGCCCCAGGTTGAACACTGAAGCTTTCTTT
CDR3 protein: CASSPRLNTEAFF

clone size: many
V gene: TRBV29-1
J gene: TRBJ1-2
D gene: TRBD1
CDR3 DNA: TGCAGCGTTGAAGTGGGGACAGGGGGGACTGGCTACACCTTC
CDR3 protein: CSVEVGTGGTGYTF

clone size: many
V gene: TRBV4-1
J gene: TRBJ2-5
D gene: TRBD2
CDR3 DNA: TGCGCCAGCAGCCAAGAAGAGCGAGCGGGAGGGCCGTATGAGACCCAGTACTTC
CDR3 protein: CASSQEERAGGPYETQYF

clone size: many
V gene: TRBV4-1
J gene: TRBJ2-7
D gene: TRBD1
CDR3 DNA: TGCGCCAGCAGCCCGGAGGACAGGGCCTCCTCCTACGAGCAGTACTTC
CDR3 protein: CASSPEDRASSYEQYF

clone size: few
V gene: TRBV12-5
J gene: TRBJ2-7
D gene: -
CDR3 DNA: TGTGCTAGTGGAAGACTGGACGAGCAGTACTTC
CDR3 protein: CASGRLDEQYF

clone size: -
V gene: TRBV5-1
J gene: TRBJ2-3
D gene: TRBD1
CDR3 DNA: TGCGCCAGCAGGGCTTCGGGACAGCGTAAAGATACGCAGTATTTT
CDR3 protein: CASRASGQRKDTQYF

clone size: many
V gene: TRBV20-1
J gene: TRBJ2-1
D gene: -
CDR3 DNA: TGCAGCCCCGTGGAGTTGAATGAGCAGTTCTTC
CDR3 protein: CSPVELNEQFF

clone size: many
V gene: TRBV15
J gene: TRBJ2-1
D gene: TRBD2
CDR3 DNA: TGTGCCACCAGCAGAGTTCTAGCGGGAGCCTACAATGAGCAGTTCTTC
CDR3 protein: CATSRVLAGAYNEQFF

clone size: many
V gene: TRBV6-1
J gene: TRBJ2-1
D gene: -
CDR3 DNA: TGTGCCAGCAGTTACACCGGTAATGAGCAGTTCTTC
CDR3 protein: CASSYTGNEQFF

clone size: many
V gene: TRBV5-1
J gene: TRBJ2-1
D gene: -
CDR3 DNA: TGCGCCAGCAGCTCCTATTACAATGAGCAGTTCTTC
CDR3 protein: CASSSYYNEQFF

clone size: many
V gene: TRBV20-1
J gene: TRBJ2-5
D gene: TRBD2
CDR3 DNA: TGCAGTGCGAAGAGGCGTAGCGGGAGGGCCTTTGGGGAGACCCAGTACTTC
CDR3 protein: CSAKRRSGRAFGETQYF

clone size: many
V gene: TRBV6-1
J gene: TRBJ1-2
D gene: -
CDR3 DNA: TGTGCCAGCAGGGACCTCTTAGGCGGCGGGTATGGCTACACCTTC
CDR3 protein: CASRDLLGGGYGYTF

clone size: -
V gene: TRBV4-2
J gene: TRBJ1-1
D gene: TRBD1
CDR3 DNA: TGTGCCAGCAGCCAGCAGACAGGGTTGGACACTGAAGCTTTCTTT
CDR3 protein: CASSQQTGLDTEAFF